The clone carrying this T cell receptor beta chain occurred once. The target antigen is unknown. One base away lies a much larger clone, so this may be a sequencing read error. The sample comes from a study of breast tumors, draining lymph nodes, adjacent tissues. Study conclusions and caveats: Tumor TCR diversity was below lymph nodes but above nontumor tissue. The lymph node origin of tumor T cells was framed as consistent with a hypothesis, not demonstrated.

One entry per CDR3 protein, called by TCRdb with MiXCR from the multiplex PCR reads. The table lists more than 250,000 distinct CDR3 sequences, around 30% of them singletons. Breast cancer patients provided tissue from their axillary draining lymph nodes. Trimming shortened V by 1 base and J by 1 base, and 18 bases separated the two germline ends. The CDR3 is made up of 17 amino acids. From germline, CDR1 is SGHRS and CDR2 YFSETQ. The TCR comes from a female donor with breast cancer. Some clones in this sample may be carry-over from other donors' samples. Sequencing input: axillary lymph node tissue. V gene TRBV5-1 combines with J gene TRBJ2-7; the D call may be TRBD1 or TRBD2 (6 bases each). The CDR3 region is CASSLRGGRDWSYEQYF. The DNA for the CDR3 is TGCGCCAGCAGCTTGAGAGGGGGGCGGGATTGGTCCTACGAGCAGTACTTC.